This is a list of T cell receptor beta chains from one sample in a study of neoadjuvant anti-PD-1 for oral cavity cancer. Clones were sequenced by immunoSEQ multiplex PCR, and TCRdb holds only the in-frame ones, with some missing. The data contain 20,000 to 30,000 clones, 25% to 30% of them singletons. The specimen comprised tumor tissue, sampled after nivolumab (anti-PD-1) treatment. The receptors derive from a person between 40 and 79 years old with oral cavity squamous cell carcinoma. The CDR3 runs from the conserved cysteine through the conserved F or W. A D gene is named only where the DNA matches it firmly. Size is omitted from some rows. Given values are once, few, many or a class for expanded clones.

len: 15; d_gene: -; j_gene: TRBJ1-2; v_gene: TRBV5-6; abundance: -; CDR3aa: CASSRPGSGDYGYTF; CDR3nt: TGTGCCAGCAGCCGCCCGGGCTCGGGGGACTATGGCTACACCTTC
len: 15; d_gene: -; j_gene: TRBJ2-2; v_gene: TRBV5-1; abundance: few; CDR3aa: CASSDGSGYTGELFF; CDR3nt: TGCGCCAGCAGCGATGGGAGCGGTTACACCGGGGAGCTGTTTTTT
len: 13; d_gene: -; j_gene: TRBJ2-7; v_gene: TRBV28; abundance: medium-sized; CDR3aa: CASTGTPSYEQYF; CDR3nt: TGTGCCAGCACAGGGACACCGAGTTACGAGCAGTACTTC
len: 14; d_gene: -; j_gene: TRBJ2-2; v_gene: TRBV7-9; abundance: -; CDR3aa: CASSLGQNTGELFF; CDR3nt: TGTGCCAGCAGCTTAGGCCAGAACACCGGGGAGCTGTTTTTT
len: 13; d_gene: -; j_gene: TRBJ2-2; v_gene: TRBV6-1; abundance: -; CDR3aa: CASSERDTGELFF; CDR3nt: TGTGCCAGCAGTGAACGGGACACCGGGGAGCTGTTTTTT
len: 14; d_gene: -; j_gene: TRBJ1-1; v_gene: TRBV11-2; abundance: few; CDR3aa: CASSLELGVIEAFF; CDR3nt: TGTGCCAGCAGCTTAGAACTGGGGGTTATTGAAGCTTTCTTT
len: 13; d_gene: -; j_gene: TRBJ2-2; v_gene: TRBV10-2; abundance: few; CDR3aa: CATSPGRDGELFF; CDR3nt: TGCGCCACCAGCCCCGGACGTGACGGGGAGCTGTTTTTT
len: 14; d_gene: -; j_gene: TRBJ1-1; v_gene: TRBV10-2; abundance: -; CDR3aa: CASRGTVLNTEAFF; CDR3nt: TGCGCCAGCAGGGGCACAGTATTGAACACTGAAGCTTTCTTT
len: 16; d_gene: TRBD2; j_gene: TRBJ2-1; v_gene: TRBV29-1; abundance: -; CDR3aa: CSVGAIAGGGANEQFF; CDR3nt: TGCAGCGTAGGGGCTATAGCGGGAGGTGGGGCCAATGAGCAGTTCTTC
len: 13; d_gene: -; j_gene: TRBJ2-2; v_gene: TRBV5-4; abundance: -; CDR3aa: CASSSQGTGELFF; CDR3nt: TGTGCCAGCAGCTCGCAGGGGACCGGGGAGCTGTTTTTT
len: 14; d_gene: -; j_gene: TRBJ2-2; v_gene: TRBV28; abundance: -; CDR3aa: CASNPAWDTGELFF; CDR3nt: TGTGCCAGCAATCCGGCCTGGGACACCGGGGAGCTGTTTTTT
len: 14; d_gene: TRBD2; j_gene: TRBJ2-1; v_gene: TRBV11-3; abundance: -; CDR3aa: CASSLGLASNEQFF; CDR3nt: TGTGCCAGCAGCTTAGGACTAGCTAGTAATGAGCAGTTCTTC
len: 15; d_gene: TRBD2; j_gene: TRBJ2-2; v_gene: TRBV7-9; abundance: many; CDR3aa: CASSSGSGNTGELFF; CDR3nt: TGTGCCAGCAGTAGCGGGAGTGGAAACACCGGGGAGCTGTTTTTT
len: 15; d_gene: -; j_gene: TRBJ2-7; v_gene: TRBV19; abundance: -; CDR3aa: CASSIWGGGDYEQYF; CDR3nt: TGTGCCAGTAGTATATGGGGTGGCGGCGACTACGAGCAGTACTTC
len: 17; d_gene: TRBD2; j_gene: TRBJ2-3; v_gene: TRBV9; abundance: -; CDR3aa: CASSHPSGGGGSDTQYF; CDR3nt: TGTGCCAGCAGCCACCCGAGTGGCGGGGGGGGATCAGATACGCAGTATTTT
len: 17; d_gene: TRBD2; j_gene: TRBJ2-5; v_gene: TRBV7-6; abundance: -; CDR3aa: CASSFGLAGVGGKTQYF; CDR3nt: TGTGCCAGCAGCTTTGGACTAGCGGGAGTGGGGGGGAAGACCCAGTACTTC
len: 13; d_gene: -; j_gene: TRBJ1-4; v_gene: TRBV27; abundance: -; CDR3aa: CASSIRGREKLFF; CDR3nt: TGTGCCAGCAGCATCAGGGGACGGGAAAAACTGTTTTTT
len: 14; d_gene: TRBD1; j_gene: TRBJ1-5; v_gene: TRBV18; abundance: -; CDR3aa: CASSSDRGIQPQHF; CDR3nt: TGTGCCAGCTCGTCAGACAGGGGGATTCAGCCCCAGCATTTT
len: 15; d_gene: -; j_gene: TRBJ1-2; v_gene: TRBV27; abundance: once; CDR3aa: CASSLWGGSIHGYTF; CDR3nt: TGTGCCAGCAGTTTATGGGGGGGATCCATACATGGCTACACCTTC
len: 16; d_gene: -; j_gene: TRBJ2-3; v_gene: TRBV5-1; abundance: few; CDR3aa: CASSLGRDKHTDTQYF; CDR3nt: TGCGCCAGCAGCTTGGGTAGGGACAAACACACAGATACGCAGTATTTT
len: 14; d_gene: -; j_gene: TRBJ2-5; v_gene: TRBV7-9; abundance: few; CDR3aa: CASRPAGRGSTQYF; CDR3nt: TGTGCCAGCAGGCCCGCCGGACGGGGCAGTACCCAGTACTTC
len: 14; d_gene: TRBD1; j_gene: TRBJ1-1; v_gene: TRBV19; abundance: -; CDR3aa: CASKAGTANTEAFF; CDR3nt: TGTGCCAGTAAAGCCGGGACAGCGAACACTGAAGCTTTCTTT